This TCR beta chain is drawn from a study of identical twins. Each CDR3 protein is one row after TCRdb ran MiXCR on the 5' RACE reads. The repertoire has about 530,000 distinct CDR3 sequences, approximately 14% of them found once; the top ten carry about 0.4%. The data also belong to a second study, concerning yellow fever vaccine responses in identical twins.

The clonotype was recovered from a woman aged 18-29 years in good health. Sequencing input: CD4+ T cells sorted from blood.

The CDR3 region is CASSPIRGQNTEAFF. The CDR3 bases are TGTGCCAGCAGCCCAATACGGGGTCAGAACACTGAAGCTTTCTTT. The chain is built from TRBV7-8 and TRBJ1-1, with D unresolved. Germline V lookup: CDR1 SGHVS, CDR2 FQNEAQ. There are 15 residues in the CDR3. Trimming stripped 5 bases from V and 1 base from J, with 14 bases between.